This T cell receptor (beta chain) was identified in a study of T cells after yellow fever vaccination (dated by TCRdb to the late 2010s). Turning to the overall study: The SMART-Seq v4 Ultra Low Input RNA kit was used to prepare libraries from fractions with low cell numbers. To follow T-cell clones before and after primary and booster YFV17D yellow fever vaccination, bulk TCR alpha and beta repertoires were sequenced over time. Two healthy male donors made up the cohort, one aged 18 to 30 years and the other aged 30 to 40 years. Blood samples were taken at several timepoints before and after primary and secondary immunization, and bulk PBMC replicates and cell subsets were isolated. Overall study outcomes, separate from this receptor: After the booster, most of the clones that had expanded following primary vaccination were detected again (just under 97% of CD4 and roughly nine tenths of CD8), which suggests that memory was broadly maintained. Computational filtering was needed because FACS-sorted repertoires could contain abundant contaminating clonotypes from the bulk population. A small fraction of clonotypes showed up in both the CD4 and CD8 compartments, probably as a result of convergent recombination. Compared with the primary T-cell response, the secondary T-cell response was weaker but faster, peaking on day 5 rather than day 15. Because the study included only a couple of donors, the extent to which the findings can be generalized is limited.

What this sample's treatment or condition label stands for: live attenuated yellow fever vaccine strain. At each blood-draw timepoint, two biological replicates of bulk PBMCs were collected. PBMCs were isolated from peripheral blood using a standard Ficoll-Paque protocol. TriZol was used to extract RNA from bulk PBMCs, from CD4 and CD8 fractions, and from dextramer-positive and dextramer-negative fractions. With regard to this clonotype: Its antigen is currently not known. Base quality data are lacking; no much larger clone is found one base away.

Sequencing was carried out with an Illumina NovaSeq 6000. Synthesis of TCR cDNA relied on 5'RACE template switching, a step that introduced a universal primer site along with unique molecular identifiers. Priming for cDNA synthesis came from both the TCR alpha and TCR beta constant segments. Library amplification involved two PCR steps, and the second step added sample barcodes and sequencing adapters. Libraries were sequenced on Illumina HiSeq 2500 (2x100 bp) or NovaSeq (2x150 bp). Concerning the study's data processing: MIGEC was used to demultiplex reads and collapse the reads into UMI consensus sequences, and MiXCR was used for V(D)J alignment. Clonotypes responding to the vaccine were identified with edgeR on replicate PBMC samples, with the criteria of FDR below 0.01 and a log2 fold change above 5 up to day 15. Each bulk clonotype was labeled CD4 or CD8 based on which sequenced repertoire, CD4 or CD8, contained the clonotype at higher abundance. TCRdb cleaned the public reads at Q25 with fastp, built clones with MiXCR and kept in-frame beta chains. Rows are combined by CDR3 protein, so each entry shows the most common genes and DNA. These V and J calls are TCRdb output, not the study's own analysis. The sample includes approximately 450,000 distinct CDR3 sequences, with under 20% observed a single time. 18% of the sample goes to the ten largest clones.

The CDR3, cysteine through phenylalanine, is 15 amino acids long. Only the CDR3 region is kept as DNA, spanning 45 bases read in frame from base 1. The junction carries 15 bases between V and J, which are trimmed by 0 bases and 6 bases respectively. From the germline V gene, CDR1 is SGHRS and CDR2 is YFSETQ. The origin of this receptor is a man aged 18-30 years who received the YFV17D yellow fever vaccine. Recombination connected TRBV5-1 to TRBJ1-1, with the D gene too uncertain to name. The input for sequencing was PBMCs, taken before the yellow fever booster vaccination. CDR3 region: CASSLEARSTAEAFF. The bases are TGCGCCAGCAGCTTGGAAGCCCGAAGTACGGCTGAAGCTTTCTTT.